This T cell receptor (beta chain) originates from a study of cytomegalovirus exposure and HLA in healthy donors. At the level of the study: Prior work identified 117 million unique TCR beta sequences in approximately 180 million T cells. For the 300 to 450 genotyped donors, roughly 80% fell within the Caucasian-associated ancestry cluster. Study outcomes and limitations: Later analysis reportedly placed an Asian-associated ancestry cluster below the roughly 700-donor mean in N-insertions. Later analysis identified about 17,000 TCR beta sequences associated with HLA alleles, using a false discovery rate threshold of 0.05.

This clone has more than one count but fewer than ten. No antigen is known for it. Both 60 Vbeta primers and 13 Jbeta primers went into the PCR. Data came from immunoSEQ multiplex PCR; TCRdb stores just in-frame clones and leaves some out. This sample carries approximately 61,000 clones, about 81% of them seen once, and the ten largest clones take 51%. The specimen was PBMCs. The clonotype originates from a man aged 50-59 years in good health and CMV-seropositive.

DNA for the CDR3: TGCGCCAGCAGCTTTTTACTTAGACTTACTAGCGGGGTCACAGATACGCAGTATTTT. It translates to CASSFLLRLTSGVTDTQYF. The chain carries TRBV5-1 and TRBJ2-3, with 10 nucleotides matching TRBD2. The junction had 14 bases not matched to a gene; V was cut back by 2 bases and J by 2 bases. The CDR3 covers 19 residues. Germline V lookup: CDR1 SGHRS, CDR2 YFSETQ.